This is a list of T cell receptor beta chains from one sample in a study of blood T cells in healthy people across ages. Using its own MiXCR run on the 5' RACE reads, TCRdb lists one record per CDR3 protein. The repertoire consists of about 1.1 million distinct CDR3 sequences, with 35% to 40% occurring once and the leading ten covering about 12%. The sequenced sample consisted of blood. The receptors originated from a man aged 18 to 30 in good health. Both conserved end residues are part of each CDR3. A D gene is named only where the DNA matches it firmly. Clone sizes are given selectively: once, few, many, or a class where the clone is expanded.

size,J,D,V,DNA,CDR3
NA,TRBJ2-5,NA,TRBV12-3/TRBV12-4,TGTGCCAGCAGTTTCTCCCTGGGAGAGACCCAGTACTTC,CASSFSLGETQYF
NA,TRBJ2-3,NA,TRBV4-3,TGCGCCAGCAGCCAACGTTCGAGACAGACCATCGATACGCAGTATTTT,CASSQRSRQTIDTQYF
NA,TRBJ1-3,NA,TRBV5-1,TGCGCCAGCAGCCCCTCAGGAGGTACTGGAAACACCATATATTTT,CASSPSGGTGNTIYF
NA,TRBJ2-1,NA,TRBV27,TGTGCCAGCAGTTTACAAAATATCTATGAGCAGTTCTTC,CASSLQNIYEQFF
NA,TRBJ2-1,TRBD2,TRBV6-5,TGTGCCAGCAGTTACGCCGGACTAGCGGGGGGGCTTTATGAGCAGTTCTTC,CASSYAGLAGGLYEQFF
NA,TRBJ2-2,NA,TRBV9,TGTGCCAGCGGATACTCGACAGCCACCGGGGAGCTGTTTTTT,CASGYSTATGELFF
NA,TRBJ1-6,NA,TRBV6-2/TRBV6-3,TGTGCCAGCAGGTCAAGACAGTCTCCGCTTGACAGGATACATAATTCACCCCTCCACTTT,CASRSRQSPLDRIHNSPLHF
many,TRBJ1-2,NA,TRBV28,TGTGCCAGCAGTTTTATTTACGGGGGGAGCTATGGCTACACCTTC,CASSFIYGGSYGYTF
NA,TRBJ1-1,NA,TRBV6-5,TGTGCCAGCAGTTACATAGGGAGGAACACTGAAGCTTTCTTT,CASSYIGRNTEAFF
NA,TRBJ1-5,TRBD1,TRBV20-1,TGCAGTGCTAGGGCAGGGGGAAGAGAACAGCCCCAGCATTTT,CSARAGGREQPQHF
NA,TRBJ1-5,NA,TRBV28,TGTGCCAGCAGTTTAACGCGGCAGCCCCAGCATTTT,CASSLTRQPQHF
NA,TRBJ2-2,NA,TRBV7-9,TGTGGCTGGCGGGGGCCGAACACCGGGGAGCTGTTTTTT,CGWRGPNTGELFF
few,TRBJ1-5,NA,TRBV20-1,TGCAGTGTCAGTCCCGGATTGGGGCCGAGCAATCAGCCCCAGCATTTT,CSVSPGLGPSNQPQHF
NA,TRBJ2-1,TRBD2,TRBV3-1,TGTGCCAGCCAGCGGGGGACCTACAATGAGCAGTTCTTC,CASQRGTYNEQFF
NA,TRBJ1-1,TRBD1,TRBV29-1,TGCAGCGCCCGGTTGGGACAGGGGAGCACTGAAGCTTTCTTT,CSARLGQGSTEAFF
few,TRBJ2-2,NA,TRBV5-1,TGCGCCAGCAGCTTGGGCCACGACGGGGAGCTGTTTTTT,CASSLGHDGELFF
few,TRBJ1-4,NA,TRBV19,TGTGCCAGTAGTATCCGCCTTGCCGAGGAGGGGGAAAAACTGTTTTTT,CASSIRLAEEGEKLFF
once,TRBJ2-3,TRBD1,TRBV2,TGTGCCACCCGACAGGGATCTACGCAGTATTTT,CATRQGSTQYF
NA,TRBJ2-1,NA,TRBV28,TGTGCCAGCAGTTTCGGGCAGGAGAATTACCATGAGCAGTTCTTC,CASSFGQENYHEQFF
NA,TRBJ1-6,TRBD1,TRBV20-1,TGCAGTGCTAGAGGCGGGACAGGGCCGTATAATTCACCCCTCCACTTT,CSARGGTGPYNSPLHF
NA,TRBJ1-5,NA,TRBV4-1,TGCGCCAGCAGCCAAGATCGGTACCAGGGATATCAGCCCCAGCATTTT,CASSQDRYQGYQPQHF
NA,TRBJ2-3,TRBD2,TRBV6-6,TGTGCCAGCGGACTAGGTAACACAGATACGCAGTATTTT,CASGLGNTDTQYF
NA,TRBJ2-2,TRBD2,TRBV9,TGTGCCAGCGGGGGAGGGAGCACCGGGGAGCTGTTTTTT,CASGGGSTGELFF
NA,TRBJ1-2,TRBD1,TRBV5-1,TGCGCCAGCAGCTCCGAAAACAACAGGGGGCATGGCTATGGCTACACCTTC,CASSSENNRGHGYGYTF
once,TRBJ2-7,TRBD2,TRBV5-1,TGCGCCAGCAGCCGAGGTTACAGCGGGGGGCACGGCTACGAGCAGTACTTC,CASSRGYSGGHGYEQYF
NA,TRBJ1-4,NA,TRBV27,TGTGCCAGCAGTTTATTCTCTTGGGACGGAAAAGGAAAACTGTTTTTT,CASSLFSWDGKGKLFF
few,TRBJ2-2,TRBD2,TRBV5-5,TGTGCCAGCAGCCTGACTAGCGGGGGGCCGAACACCGGGGAGCTGTTTTTT,CASSLTSGGPNTGELFF
NA,TRBJ1-2,NA,TRBV3-1,TGTGCCAGCAGCCAAGAAATGGAAAACTATGGCTACACCTTC,CASSQEMENYGYTF
NA,TRBJ2-4,NA,TRBV7-8,TGTGCCAGCAGCTGGGGGGCGTCAGGAAAGGGAGCCAAAAACATTCAGTACTTC,CASSWGASGKGAKNIQYF
few,TRBJ2-3,NA,TRBV5-1,TGCGCCAGCAGCCGGGGAGATGAGGATACGCAGTATTTT,CASSRGDEDTQYF
few,TRBJ1-5,NA,TRBV6-5,TGTGCCAGCAGAGACAGGAACAATCAGCCCCAGCATTTT,CASRDRNNQPQHF
NA,TRBJ1-3,TRBD1,TRBV12-3/TRBV12-4,TGTGCCAGCAGTTGGGGACAGGGGGCTCGGGGAAACACCATATATTTT,CASSWGQGARGNTIYF
few,TRBJ2-1,NA,TRBV7-3,TGTGCCAGCAGCGCCCTAGGACCTAGCTCCTACAATGAGCAGTTCTTC,CASSALGPSSYNEQFF
NA,TRBJ1-2,NA,TRBV7-3,TGTGCCAGCAGCTTACTGGGCTCTCGCTATGGCTACACCTTC,CASSLLGSRYGYTF
NA,TRBJ2-1,NA,TRBV15,TGTGCCACCAGCAGAGATCTTAGCTATGAGCAGTTCTTC,CATSRDLSYEQFF
NA,TRBJ1-6,NA,TRBV7-6,TGTGCCAGCAGCACCGGACGGGTTTATAATTCACCCCTCCACTTT,CASSTGRVYNSPLHF
few,TRBJ2-7,NA,TRBV7-2,TGTGCCAGCAGCGAGCAGATTTTCTCCTACAATGAGCAGTACTTC,CASSEQIFSYNEQYF
NA,TRBJ1-1,TRBD1,TRBV20-1,TGCAGTGCTAGAGATCCCCCAGGGGGAACTGAAGCTTTCTTT,CSARDPPGGTEAFF
NA,TRBJ2-1,TRBD2,TRBV3-1,TGTGCCAGCAGCCAATCTCCGGGACTAGCGGGGGGTAATCGCTACAATGAGCAGTTCTTC,CASSQSPGLAGGNRYNEQFF
NA,TRBJ2-5,NA,TRBV5-1,TGCGCCAGCAGCTTGGCCTCGGGGCTCCAAGAGACCCAGTACTTC,CASSLASGLQETQYF
NA,TRBJ1-2,TRBD1,TRBV6-5,TGTGCCAGCAGGGACAGGGAGTGGAATGGCTACACCTTC,CASRDREWNGYTF